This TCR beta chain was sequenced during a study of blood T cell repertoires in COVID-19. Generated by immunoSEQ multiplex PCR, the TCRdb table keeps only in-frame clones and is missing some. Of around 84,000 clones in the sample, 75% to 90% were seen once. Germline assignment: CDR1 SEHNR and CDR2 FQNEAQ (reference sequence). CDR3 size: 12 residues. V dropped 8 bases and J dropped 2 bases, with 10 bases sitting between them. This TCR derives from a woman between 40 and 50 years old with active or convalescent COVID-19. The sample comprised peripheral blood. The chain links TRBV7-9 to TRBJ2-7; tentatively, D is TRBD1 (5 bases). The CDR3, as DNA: TGTGCCAGCTCCAGGGCTCCCTACGAGCAGTACTTC. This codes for CASSRAPYEQYF. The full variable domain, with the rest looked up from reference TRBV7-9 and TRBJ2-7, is DTGVSQNPRHKITKRGQNVTFRCDPISEHNRLYWYRQTLGQGPEFLTYFQNEAQLEKSRLLSDRFSAERPKGSFSTLEIQRTEQGDSAMYLCASSRAPYEQYFGPGTRLTVT.